Each of the 13 T cell receptor beta chains below was sequenced from the same sample in a study of blood T cell repertoires in COVID-19. Repertoires were generated with immunoSEQ multiplex PCR, while TCRdb's copy carries only in-frame clones and drops some. The sample shows 110,000 or so clones, roughly 80% of them seen only once. The sample comprised peripheral blood. These receptors were taken from a man aged 45-65 years with acute or convalescent COVID-19.

This chain connects TRBV10-3 to TRBJ1-2, with D perhaps TRBD1 (5 bases). The CDR3 has 17 residues. V was shortened by 3 bases and J by 2 bases, with 19 bases between the two germline ends. Germline V gene data show CDR1 as ENHRY and CDR2 as SYGVKD. The CDR3 loop reads CAISDPGLALGNYGYTF. The CDR3 nucleotides are TGTGCCATCAGTGATCCGGGACTCGCCCTTGGGAACTATGGCTACACCTTC.

This clone appeared once. The chain combines TRBV16 with TRBJ1-4; no definite D call. Germline loops: CDR1 KGHSY, CDR2 FQNENV. V was pared by 3 bases and J by 0 bases, with 5 bases between. The CDR3 runs 14 residues. The CDR3 here is CASSHEATNEKLFF. Here the CDR3 DNA reads TGTGCCAGCAGCCATGAGGCAACTAATGAAAAACTGTTTTTT. Combining the CDR3 with reference TRBV16 and TRBJ1-4 gives the whole variable domain GEEVAQTPKHLVRGEGQKAKLYCAPIKGHSYVFWYQQVLKNEFKFLISFQNENVFDETGMPKERFSAKCLPNSPCSLEIQATKLEDSAVYFCASSHEATNEKLFFGSGTQLSVL.

This clone occurred many times. V is TRBV7-9 and J is TRBJ2-1; D uncertain. Trimming pared 2 bases from V and 2 bases from J, leaving 7 bases between. The CDR3 is 14 amino acids. CDR1 and CDR2 (germline): SEHNR, FQNEAQ (reference sequence). The CDR3 coding sequence is TGTGCCAGCAGCTTAAAATCCACCTACAATGAGCAGTTCTTC. Encoded protein: CASSLKSTYNEQFF.

This clone has a handful of counts. The chain joins TRBV9 to TRBJ1-1, with TRBD1 matching 11 bases. Germline CDR1 SGDLS, CDR2 YYNGEE. The CDR3 runs 14 residues. With 4 bases clipped from V and 5 bases from J, the junction kept 4 bases outside the gene matches. The CDR3 here is CASSPGTGGTEAFF. DNA of the CDR3: TGTGCCAGCAGCCCCGGGACAGGGGGGACTGAAGCTTTCTTT.

V usage is TRBV19 and J usage is TRBJ2-4; 10 positions agree with TRBD1. Germline lookup yields CDR1 LNHDA and CDR2 SQIVND (reference sequence). The V segment lost 8 bases and the J segment 10 bases; nucleotides outside the gene matches: 8. This CDR3 comprises 13 residues. The CDR3 bases are TGTGCCAGTTCCGGGACAGGGGTTCGAATTCAGTACTTC. Amino acids: CASSGTGVRIQYF.

The rearrangement uses TRBV19 and TRBJ2-3; D is unresolved. The V gene's germline CDR1 is LNHDA and CDR2 SQIVND (reference sequence). Trimming stripped 9 bases from V and 0 bases from J, with 4 bases between. The CDR3 has 11 amino acids. The CDR3 nucleotides are TGTGCCAGCCGGAGCACAGATACGCAGTATTTT. Residues: CASRSTDTQYF.

The chain employs TRBV19 and TRBJ2-1; possible D gene TRBD2, 6 bases. This CDR3 contains 15 residues. Germline loops: CDR1 LNHDA, CDR2 SQIVND (reference sequence). V was trimmed by 5 bases and J by 3 bases, leaving 14 bases between them. The chain's CDR3 is CASSPSGGGYNEQFF. The CDR3 coding sequence is TGTGCCAGTAGTCCCTCCGGGGGAGGCTACAATGAGCAGTTCTTC.

The CDR3 coding sequence is TGTGCTAGTGGAAGGGACACCTCCTACGAGCAGTACTTC. This translates into CASGRDTSYEQYF. V gene TRBV12-5 combines with J gene TRBJ2-7; possibly TRBD1 for D (6 bases). V lost 6 bases to trimming and J lost 0 bases, with 9 bases between them. CDR1 and CDR2 (germline): LGHNT, FRNRAP. The CDR3 sequence is 13 residues long.

Here the CDR3 reads CASSASGGARGEQFF. As DNA, the CDR3 is TGTGCCAGCAGCGCAAGCGGGGGGGCCCGAGGGGAGCAGTTCTTC. This chain connects TRBV11-3 to TRBJ2-1, with 10 bases that match TRBD2. J lost 10 bases, V lost 5 bases, and 11 bases had no gene match. This CDR3 contains 15 residues. The germline CDR1 and CDR2 sequences are SGHNT and YENEEA.

The rearrangement joins TRBV24-1 to TRBJ1-5; no clear D. The V end was cut by 3 bases, the J end by 6 bases, with 11 bases between. This CDR3 is 14 amino acids long. CDR1 is KGHDR, CDR2 SFDVKD, per germline. The DNA for the CDR3 is TGTGCCACCAGTGATCATAGGGAGAGTCAGCCCCAGCATTTT. It yields the protein CATSDHRESQPQHF.

The chain recombines TRBV19 with TRBJ2-2; 10 positions match TRBD1. V dropped 11 bases and J dropped 8; count of bases not matched to a gene: 14. The CDR3 has 15 amino acids. The germline V gene encodes CDR1 LNHDA and CDR2 SQIVND (reference sequence). CDR3: CAVSSTGGSVGELFF. In nucleotides, the CDR3 is TGTGCCGTTAGCTCGACAGGGGGCTCGGTAGGGGAGCTGTTTTTT. The entire variable domain, with the rest obtained from reference TRBV19 and TRBJ2-2, is as follows: DGGITQSPKYLFRKEGQNVTLSCEQNLNHDAMYWYRQDPGQGLRLIYYSQIVNDFQKGDIAEGYSVSREKKESFPLTVTSAQKNPTAFYLCAVSSTGGSVGELFFGEGSRLTVL.

The chain combines TRBV5-1 with TRBJ2-7; 11 nucleotides match TRBD2. Germline V gives CDR1 SGHRS, CDR2 YFSETQ. Trimming took 4 bases from V and 2 from J; bases not matched to a gene: 5. The CDR3 is 15 amino acids. Here the CDR3 reads CASSPSGGFTYEQYF. The CDR3 DNA reads TGCGCCAGCAGCCCTAGCGGGGGGTTTACCTACGAGCAGTACTTC.

This chain connects TRBV4-2 to TRBJ2-5; 8 bases fit TRBD2. Losses at the gene ends were 4 bases for V and 3 bases for J; bases not matched to a gene: 10. The CDR3 has 16 residues. Germline lookup yields CDR1 LGHNA and CDR2 YNFKEQ. The CDR3, as DNA: TGTGCCAGCAGCCCTCTTTCGACAGCGGGAGAAGAGACCCAGTACTTC. As protein: CASSPLSTAGEETQYF.